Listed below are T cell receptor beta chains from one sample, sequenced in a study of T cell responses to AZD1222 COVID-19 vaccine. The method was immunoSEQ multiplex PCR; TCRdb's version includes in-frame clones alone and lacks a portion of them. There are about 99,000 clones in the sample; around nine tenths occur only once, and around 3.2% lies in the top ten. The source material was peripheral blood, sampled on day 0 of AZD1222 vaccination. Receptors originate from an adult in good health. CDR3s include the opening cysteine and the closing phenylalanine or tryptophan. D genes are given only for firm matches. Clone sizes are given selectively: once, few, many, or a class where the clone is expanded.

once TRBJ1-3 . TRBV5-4 CASSLDGPGNTIYF TGTGCCAGCAGCTTAGATGGGCCCGGAAACACCATATATTTT
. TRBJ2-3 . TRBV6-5 CASSLDGTYTDTQYF TGTGCCAGCAGTTTAGACGGGACCTACACAGATACGCAGTATTTT
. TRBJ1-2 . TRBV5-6 CANTIGYTF TGTGCCAACACAATCGGCTACACCTTC
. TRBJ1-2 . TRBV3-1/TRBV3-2 CASSQSRLINYGYTF TGTGCCAGCAGCCAATCTCGACTCATTAACTATGGCTACACCTTC
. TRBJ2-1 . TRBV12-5 CASPDRSLSFSYNEQFF TGTGCTAGTCCGGATCGGTCATTAAGTTTCTCCTACAATGAGCAGTTCTTC
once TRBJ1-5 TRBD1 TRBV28 CASSKRQGADQPQHF TGTGCCAGCAGTAAACGACAGGGTGCCGATCAGCCCCAGCATTTT
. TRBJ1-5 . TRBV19 CATHLQGLSDQPQHF TGTGCCACCCACTTACAGGGTCTAAGCGATCAGCCCCAGCATTTT
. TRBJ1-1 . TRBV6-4 CASSDGGSRAFF TGTGCCAGCAGTGACGGGGGTTCGAGGGCTTTCTTT
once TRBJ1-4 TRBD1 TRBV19 CASSIRVGGRGMVSVSTNEKLFF TGTGCCAGTAGTATAAGAGTGGGAGGCAGGGGGATGGTATCTGTGTCAACTAATGAAAAACTGTTTTTT
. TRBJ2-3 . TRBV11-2 CASSLVADTQYF TGTGCCAGCAGCTTAGTGGCAGATACGCAGTATTTT
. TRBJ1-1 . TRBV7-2 CASSLLLRGAQNTEAFF TGTGCCAGCAGCTTATTGCTGCGGGGGGCTCAGAACACTGAAGCTTTCTTT
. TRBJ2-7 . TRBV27 CASSARGAFSYEQYF TGTGCCAGCAGTGCCAGGGGTGCCTTCTCCTACGAGCAGTACTTC
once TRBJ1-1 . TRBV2 CASSGARNTEAFF TGTGCCAGCAGTGGAGCTAGGAACACTGAAGCTTTCTTT
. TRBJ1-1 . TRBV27 CATQVGGAAEAFF TGTGCCACCCAAGTTGGAGGGGCGGCTGAAGCTTTCTTT
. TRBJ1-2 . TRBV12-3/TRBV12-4 CASSPGPQAGYTF TGTGCCAGCAGTCCCGGCCCCCAGGCAGGCTACACCTTC
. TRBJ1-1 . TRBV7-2 CASSYASVTEAFF TGTGCCAGCAGCTATGCTTCGGTTACTGAAGCTTTCTTT
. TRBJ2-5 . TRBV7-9 CASSPRQSQETQYF TGTGCCAGCAGCCCCAGACAGAGTCAAGAGACCCAGTACTTC
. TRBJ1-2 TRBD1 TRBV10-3 CAIKLTGGGYGYTF TGTGCCATCAAACTGACAGGGGGCGGGTATGGCTACACCTTC
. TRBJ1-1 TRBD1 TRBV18 CASSRQGGTEAFF TGTGCCAGCTCCCGACAGGGAGGCACTGAAGCTTTCTTT
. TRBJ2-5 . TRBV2 CALYRDRGLEAWETQYF TGTGCCTTATACCGTGATCGGGGGCTCGAGGCTTGGGAGACCCAGTACTTC
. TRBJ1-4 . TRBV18 CASSRGWNEKLFF TGTGCCAGCTCACGGGGCTGGAATGAAAAACTGTTTTTT
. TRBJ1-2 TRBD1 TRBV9 CASSPSVRMGQGAEGYTF TGTGCCAGCAGCCCGAGTGTACGCATGGGACAGGGGGCGGAGGGCTACACCTTC
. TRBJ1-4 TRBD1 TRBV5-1 CASSLRTGSTEKLFF TGTGCCAGCAGCTTGCGGACAGGGTCGACCGAAAAACTGTTTTTT
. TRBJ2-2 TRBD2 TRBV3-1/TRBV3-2 CASSESGRASTGELFF TGTGCCAGCAGCGAGTCTGGGAGGGCGAGCACCGGGGAGCTGTTTTTT
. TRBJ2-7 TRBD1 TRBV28 CASSLPRGYEQYF TGTGCCAGCAGTTTACCCAGGGGGTACGAGCAGTACTTC
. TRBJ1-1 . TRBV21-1 CASAATSGTKENTEAFF TGTGCCAGCGCAGCTACTTCCGGGACAAAGGAGAACACTGAAGCTTTCTTT
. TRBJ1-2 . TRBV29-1 CSAGIRDTVYGYTF TGCAGCGCTGGGATCCGGGACACCGTCTATGGCTACACCTTC
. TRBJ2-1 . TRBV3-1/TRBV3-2 CASSQGKGGLFYNEQFF TGTGCCAGCAGCCAAGGAAAGGGGGGCCTCTTCTACAATGAGCAGTTCTTC
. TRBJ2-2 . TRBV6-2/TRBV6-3 CASSAQGPGELFF TGTGCCAGCAGTGCACAGGGTCCCGGGGAGCTGTTTTTT
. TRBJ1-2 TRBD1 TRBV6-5 CASSYLGTASYGYTF TGTGCCAGCAGTTACCTCGGGACAGCGAGCTATGGCTACACCTTC
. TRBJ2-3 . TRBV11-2 CASSLIGSSGEDTQYF TGTGCCAGCAGCTTAATCGGCAGCTCGGGGGAGGATACGCAGTATTTT
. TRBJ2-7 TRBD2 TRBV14 CASSQRRDYQYF TGTGCCAGCAGCCAGCGAAGGGACTACCAGTACTTC
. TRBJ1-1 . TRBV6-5 CASCSEMNTEAFF TGTGCCAGCTGCTCAGAGATGAACACTGAAGCTTTCTTT
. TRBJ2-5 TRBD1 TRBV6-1 CASSENRRTGIAQETQYF TGTGCCAGCAGTGAAAATAGGCGGACAGGAATTGCACAAGAGACCCAGTACTTC
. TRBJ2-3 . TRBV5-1 CASSPIGQGADTQYF TGTGCCAGCAGCCCTATCGGGCAGGGAGCAGATACGCAGTATTTT
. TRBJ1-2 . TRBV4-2 CASSQDPVTEVLYYGYTF TGTGCCAGCAGCCAAGACCCCGTCACTGAGGTTTTGTACTATGGCTACACCTTC
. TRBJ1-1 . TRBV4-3 CASSQDRQNTEAFF TGCGCCAGCAGCCAAGATAGGCAGAACACTGAAGCTTTCTTT
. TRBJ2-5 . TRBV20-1 CSATEGETQYF TGCAGTGCCACGGAGGGGGAGACCCAGTACTTC
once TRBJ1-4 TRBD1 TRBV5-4 CASSSSRDRGAGEKLFF TGTGCCAGCAGCTCGTCCCGGGACAGGGGAGCGGGCGAAAAACTGTTTTTT
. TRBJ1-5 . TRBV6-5 CASSSGTRGQPQHF TGTGCCAGCAGTTCAGGAACGAGAGGTCAGCCCCAGCATTTT
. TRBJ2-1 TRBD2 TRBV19 CASSMGTSGGWGEQFF TGTGCCAGTAGTATGGGTACTAGCGGGGGGTGGGGTGAGCAGTTCTTC
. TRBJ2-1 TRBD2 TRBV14 CASSHTRPGLEKYNEQFF TGTGCCAGCAGCCACACAAGACCGGGACTAGAAAAGTACAATGAGCAGTTCTTC
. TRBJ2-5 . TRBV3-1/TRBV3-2 CASSQRGSQETQYF TGTGCCAGCAGCCAACGGGGGAGTCAAGAGACCCAGTACTTC
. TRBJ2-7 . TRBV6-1 CASSEDGSVSYEQYF TGTGCCAGCAGTGAAGATGGGTCGGTTTCCTACGAGCAGTACTTC
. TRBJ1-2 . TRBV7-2 CASSLAPNYGYTF TGTGCCAGCAGCTTAGCTCCTAACTATGGCTACACCTTC
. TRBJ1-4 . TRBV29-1 CSGTSGDPNEKLFF TGCAGCGGCACCTCAGGGGATCCTAATGAAAAACTGTTTTTT
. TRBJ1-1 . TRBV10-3 CASRQEDTEAFF TGTGCCTCCCGGCAGGAGGACACTGAAGCTTTCTTT
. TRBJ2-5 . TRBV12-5 CASGEVTQYF TGTGCTAGTGGAGAGGTGACCCAGTACTTC
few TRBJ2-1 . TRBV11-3 CASSPVGGGYRDNEQFF TGTGCCAGCAGCCCTGTGGGGGGGGGCTACAGAGACAATGAGCAGTTCTTC
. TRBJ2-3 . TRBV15 CATSRDHPGQYSTDTQYF TGTGCCACCAGCAGAGATCACCCAGGACAATATAGCACAGATACGCAGTATTTT
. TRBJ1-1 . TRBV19 CASSGLKGTEAFF TGTGCCAGCTCGGGTCTGAAGGGCACTGAAGCTTTCTTT
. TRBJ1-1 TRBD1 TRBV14 CASSFGQGNTEAFF TGTGCCAGCAGCTTCGGACAGGGGAACACTGAAGCTTTCTTT
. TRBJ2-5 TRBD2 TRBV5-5 CASSRTGTSAQETQYF TGTGCCAGCAGCCGTACCGGGACTAGCGCCCAAGAGACCCAGTACTTC
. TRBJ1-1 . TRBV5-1 CASSLDSFLSVTEAFF TGTGCCAGCAGCTTAGATAGTTTCCTGAGTGTCACTGAAGCTTTCTTT
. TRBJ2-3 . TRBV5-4 CASSPGASTDTQYF TGTGCCAGCAGCCCGGGGGCTAGCACAGATACGCAGTATTTT
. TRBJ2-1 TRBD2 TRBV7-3 CASSKGTSRADEQFF TGTGCCAGCTCTAAGGGGACTAGCAGAGCAGATGAGCAGTTCTTC
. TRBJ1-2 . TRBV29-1 CSVEDFRDPNYGYTF TGCAGCGTTGAAGATTTCAGGGATCCTAACTATGGCTACACCTTC
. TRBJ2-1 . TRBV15 CATSRDMGGNEQFF TGTGCCACCAGCAGAGATATGGGGGGCAATGAGCAGTTCTTC
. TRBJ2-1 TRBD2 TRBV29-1 CSVDPGGNEQFF TGCAGCGTTGACCCGGGGGGCAATGAGCAGTTCTTC